This TCR beta chain derives from a study of spatial heterogeneity in lung cancer. Across the whole study: Strong correlation linked TCR transcript counts in tumor regions to a T cell module score derived from matched bulk RNA-seq.

Study-wide results and caveats: Counts that tracked tumor mutation counts were those of expanded intratumoral alpha and beta TCRs. Ubiquitous and regional expanded TCR counts correlated with ubiquitous and regional nonsynonymous mutations, respectively.

TCRdb passed the 5' RACE reads through MiXCR, listing each CDR3 protein once. The table includes about 3,500 distinct CDR3 sequences, approximately 15% detected once. Described time point: sample taken at primary tumor resection. There were approximately 69 donors, all of them untreated patients with early-stage non-small cell lung cancer. In each case, whole RNA from tumor, nontumor lung or frozen PBMC was sequenced unsorted. CDR3 length: 15 amino acids. The germline CDR1 and CDR2 sequences are MNHEY and SVGAGI. Deletions cut 4 bases from V and 0 bases from J, with 11 bases between. For this clonotype: As yet, its antigen is unknown.

This sample comprised lung tumor tissue, obtained at surgery. This TCR came from a female donor with early-stage non-small cell lung cancer. The chain combines TRBV6-5 with TRBJ2-3, with a tentative D call TRBD1 (6 bases). The CDR3 loop is CASSWTDFSTDTQYF. CDR3 nucleotide sequence: TGTGCCAGCAGTTGGACAGATTTTAGCACAGATACGCAGTATTTT.